These T cell receptor beta chains were read from a single sample in a study of blood T cell repertoires in COVID-19. This table comes from immunoSEQ multiplex PCR, and its TCRdb copy is limited to in-frame clones, with some not included. The data hold about 73,000 clones, with 89% observed a single time. The sample comprised peripheral blood. The source is a man at least 80 years old with acute or convalescent COVID-19. Each CDR3 is given with its conserved first and last residue. D genes are given only for firm matches. For some rows the clone size is stated as once, few or many, or as a class when expanded; others skip it.

clone size: NA; V gene: TRBV27; J gene: TRBJ1-4; D gene: NA; CDR3 DNA: TGTGCCAGCAGTTTATGGGGGGGGCCGGCTAATGAAAAACTGTTTTTT; CDR3 protein: CASSLWGGPANEKLFF
clone size: NA; V gene: TRBV9; J gene: TRBJ2-7; D gene: TRBD2; CDR3 DNA: TGTGCCAGCAGCGTAGGACCGGGAGGGAAGGCCTACGAGCAGTACTTC; CDR3 protein: CASSVGPGGKAYEQYF
clone size: few; V gene: TRBV30; J gene: TRBJ2-3; D gene: TRBD2; CDR3 DNA: TGTGCCTGGAGTGCTATAGCGGGGGGCATGGATTTT; CDR3 protein: CAWSAIAGGMDF
clone size: NA; V gene: TRBV9; J gene: TRBJ2-2; D gene: NA; CDR3 DNA: TGTGCCAGCAGCGTAGTCCCTATGAACACCGGGGAGCTGTTTTTT; CDR3 protein: CASSVVPMNTGELFF
clone size: NA; V gene: TRBV20-1; J gene: TRBJ2-1; D gene: NA; CDR3 DNA: TGCAGTGCTAGTAGTGGGCATGAGCAGTTCTTC; CDR3 protein: CSASSGHEQFF
clone size: NA; V gene: TRBV3-1/TRBV3-2; J gene: TRBJ2-2; D gene: NA; CDR3 DNA: TGTGCCAGCAGCCGCACCGGGACACCCACCGGGGAGCTGTTTTTT; CDR3 protein: CASSRTGTPTGELFF
clone size: NA; V gene: TRBV25-1; J gene: TRBJ2-3; D gene: TRBD2; CDR3 DNA: TGTGCCAGCAGTGAAAGCGGGGATTTCACAGATACGCAGTATTTT; CDR3 protein: CASSESGDFTDTQYF
clone size: NA; V gene: TRBV10-3; J gene: TRBJ2-7; D gene: TRBD1; CDR3 DNA: TGTGCCATCAGTCTTAGGGGACAGGGGGTCTCCTACGAGCAGTACTTC; CDR3 protein: CAISLRGQGVSYEQYF
clone size: NA; V gene: TRBV5-1; J gene: TRBJ1-1; D gene: NA; CDR3 DNA: TGCGCCAGCAGCTTAGGGGTCAGGAACACTGAAGCTTTCTTT; CDR3 protein: CASSLGVRNTEAFF
clone size: few; V gene: TRBV2; J gene: TRBJ2-7; D gene: TRBD1; CDR3 DNA: TGTGCCAGCAGTATACAGGGGCACGAGCAGTACTTC; CDR3 protein: CASSIQGHEQYF
clone size: NA; V gene: TRBV5-4; J gene: TRBJ2-5; D gene: NA; CDR3 DNA: TGTGCCAGCAGGACAGACATCGGAGAGACCCAGTACTTC; CDR3 protein: CASRTDIGETQYF
clone size: NA; V gene: TRBV24-1; J gene: TRBJ2-7; D gene: NA; CDR3 DNA: TGTGCCACCGGCCGGGCAGGGGACGGGTACGAGCAGTACTTC; CDR3 protein: CATGRAGDGYEQYF
clone size: once; V gene: TRBV27; J gene: TRBJ1-1; D gene: TRBD1; CDR3 DNA: TGTGCCAGCAGTTTATCGAGACAGGGAGGCACTGAAGCTTTCTTT; CDR3 protein: CASSLSRQGGTEAFF
clone size: NA; V gene: TRBV18; J gene: TRBJ2-1; D gene: TRBD1; CDR3 DNA: TGTGCCAGCTCACCACCCGTGGGACAGCGGCCCTGGGGGAATGAGCAGTTCTTC; CDR3 protein: CASSPPVGQRPWGNEQFF
clone size: NA; V gene: TRBV18; J gene: TRBJ2-2; D gene: TRBD1; CDR3 DNA: TGTGCCAGCTCACCACCGCTCGGACAGGGGATTAGGACCGGGGAGCTGTTTTTT; CDR3 protein: CASSPPLGQGIRTGELFF
clone size: NA; V gene: TRBV25-1; J gene: TRBJ2-5; D gene: TRBD2; CDR3 DNA: TGTGCCAGCAGTTCGACTAGCGGGAGCGAAGAGACCCAGTACTTC; CDR3 protein: CASSSTSGSEETQYF
clone size: NA; V gene: TRBV10-2; J gene: TRBJ1-2; D gene: TRBD1; CDR3 DNA: TGCGCCAGCAGCGCAACTAACAGGGGGCGAGACTATGGCTACACCTTC; CDR3 protein: CASSATNRGRDYGYTF
clone size: NA; V gene: TRBV24-1; J gene: TRBJ2-1; D gene: TRBD1; CDR3 DNA: TGTGCCACCAGTGGGGGACAGGGGGCGCTCATCGTGTTGACCTACAATGAGCAGTTCTTC; CDR3 protein: CATSGGQGALIVLTYNEQFF
clone size: NA; V gene: TRBV7-9; J gene: TRBJ1-1; D gene: NA; CDR3 DNA: TGTGCCAGCAGCTTTTCTTACAGAAACACTGAAGCTTTCTTT; CDR3 protein: CASSFSYRNTEAFF
clone size: NA; V gene: TRBV18; J gene: TRBJ2-2; D gene: TRBD1; CDR3 DNA: TGTGCCAGCTCACCATCTGGACAGGGGCGCACCGGGGAGCTGTTTTTT; CDR3 protein: CASSPSGQGRTGELFF
clone size: NA; V gene: TRBV5-5; J gene: TRBJ2-1; D gene: TRBD1; CDR3 DNA: TGTGCCAGCAGCTCGGGACAGGGCCCCTACAATGAGCAGTTCTTC; CDR3 protein: CASSSGQGPYNEQFF
clone size: NA; V gene: TRBV15; J gene: TRBJ2-3; D gene: TRBD2; CDR3 DNA: TGTGCCACCAGCAGCGGCTCGACTAGCGGAACTAGCACAGATACGCAGTATTTT; CDR3 protein: CATSSGSTSGTSTDTQYF
clone size: few; V gene: TRBV6-6; J gene: TRBJ1-6; D gene: NA; CDR3 DNA: TGTGCCAGCAGTTACGCCGGGGGGGGCGATAATTCACCCCTCCACTTT; CDR3 protein: CASSYAGGGDNSPLHF
clone size: NA; V gene: TRBV10-1; J gene: TRBJ1-1; D gene: TRBD1; CDR3 DNA: TGCGCCAGCAGCGGGCTCAGGGGGCGTTATCTCGACACTGAAGCTTTCTTT; CDR3 protein: CASSGLRGRYLDTEAFF
clone size: NA; V gene: TRBV5-1; J gene: TRBJ2-1; D gene: TRBD1; CDR3 DNA: TGCGCCAGCAGGGACAGGGAATACTCCTACAATGAGCAGTTCTTC; CDR3 protein: CASRDREYSYNEQFF
clone size: NA; V gene: TRBV6-5; J gene: TRBJ1-2; D gene: TRBD1; CDR3 DNA: TGTGCCAGCAGCACCGGGGACAGGGTGGGAGGCTACACCTTC; CDR3 protein: CASSTGDRVGGYTF
clone size: few; V gene: TRBV25-1; J gene: TRBJ1-4; D gene: NA; CDR3 DNA: TGTGCCAGCAGTTCCTCGCGGGGGGCAACTAATGAAAAACTGTTTTTT; CDR3 protein: CASSSSRGATNEKLFF
clone size: NA; V gene: TRBV7-8; J gene: TRBJ1-5; D gene: NA; CDR3 DNA: TGTGCCAGCAGCTTGGGGGGGTTGAGGAATCAGCCCCAGCATTTT; CDR3 protein: CASSLGGLRNQPQHF
clone size: NA; V gene: TRBV6-1; J gene: TRBJ1-1; D gene: NA; CDR3 DNA: TGTGCCAGCAGTGAATGGATCGACAGGTGGGGTGAAGCTTTCTTT; CDR3 protein: CASSEWIDRWGEAFF
clone size: NA; V gene: TRBV12-3/TRBV12-4; J gene: TRBJ1-5; D gene: NA; CDR3 DNA: TGTGCCAGCAGTTGGTCGGGGGAACAGCCCCAGCATTTT; CDR3 protein: CASSWSGEQPQHF
clone size: few; V gene: TRBV27; J gene: TRBJ1-1; D gene: NA; CDR3 DNA: TGTGCCAGCAGTTTAAGGCCTAACGGGGCTGAAGCTTTCTTT; CDR3 protein: CASSLRPNGAEAFF
clone size: NA; V gene: TRBV7-9; J gene: TRBJ1-2; D gene: TRBD1; CDR3 DNA: TGTGCCAGCAGCCCGTATGGACAGGTTTTTGGCTATGGCTACACCTTC; CDR3 protein: CASSPYGQVFGYGYTF
clone size: NA; V gene: TRBV10-3; J gene: TRBJ1-1; D gene: TRBD1; CDR3 DNA: TGTGCCATCAGTCCGGGACAGGCCAATACTAACACTGAAGCTTTCTTT; CDR3 protein: CAISPGQANTNTEAFF
clone size: NA; V gene: TRBV15; J gene: TRBJ2-1; D gene: NA; CDR3 DNA: TGTGCCACCAGCAGAGATATTGGGGCGAAGTTCTTC; CDR3 protein: CATSRDIGAKFF
clone size: NA; V gene: TRBV4-1; J gene: TRBJ2-7; D gene: NA; CDR3 DNA: TGCGCCAGCAGCCAAGATTGGGGGCCCTCGGAGGAGCAGTACTTC; CDR3 protein: CASSQDWGPSEEQYF
clone size: NA; V gene: TRBV5-5; J gene: TRBJ1-2; D gene: NA; CDR3 DNA: TGTGCCAGCAGCCCTAGTGAGGTTAAGAGCTACACCTTC; CDR3 protein: CASSPSEVKSYTF
clone size: NA; V gene: TRBV6-5; J gene: TRBJ1-1; D gene: NA; CDR3 DNA: TGTGCCAGCAGTTACACCGACAGGCCTGGCACTGAAGCTTTCTTT; CDR3 protein: CASSYTDRPGTEAFF
clone size: NA; V gene: TRBV5-1; J gene: TRBJ2-5; D gene: NA; CDR3 DNA: TGCGCCAGCAGCTTGGAGGGGGGGCCGATGGAGACCCAGTACTTC; CDR3 protein: CASSLEGGPMETQYF
clone size: NA; V gene: TRBV5-1; J gene: TRBJ2-3; D gene: TRBD1; CDR3 DNA: TGCGCCAGCACCCGGACAGGGGGAACAGATACGCAGTATTTT; CDR3 protein: CASTRTGGTDTQYF
clone size: NA; V gene: TRBV9; J gene: TRBJ2-2; D gene: NA; CDR3 DNA: TGTGCCAGCAGCGTAAGGGCAGGGGTTACCGGGGAGCTGTTTTTT; CDR3 protein: CASSVRAGVTGELFF
clone size: NA; V gene: TRBV10-3; J gene: TRBJ2-7; D gene: NA; CDR3 DNA: TGTGCCATCAGCCCCACTGGGGGGTCAGAGCAGTACTTC; CDR3 protein: CAISPTGGSEQYF
clone size: NA; V gene: TRBV6-6; J gene: TRBJ1-1; D gene: NA; CDR3 DNA: TGTGCCAGCAGACCGGGACAGAACACTGAAGCTTTCTTT; CDR3 protein: CASRPGQNTEAFF
clone size: NA; V gene: TRBV5-1; J gene: TRBJ1-1; D gene: TRBD1; CDR3 DNA: TGCGCCAGCAGCTTATCTGACAGGGACGGCACTGAAGCTTTCTTT; CDR3 protein: CASSLSDRDGTEAFF
clone size: NA; V gene: TRBV6-2/TRBV6-3; J gene: TRBJ1-2; D gene: TRBD1; CDR3 DNA: TGTGCCAGCAGTTACACTACCGACAGGGAGCGGTATGGCTACACCTTC; CDR3 protein: CASSYTTDRERYGYTF
clone size: NA; V gene: TRBV6-1; J gene: TRBJ1-2; D gene: NA; CDR3 DNA: TGTGCCAGCAGTGAAACAGCAGAAGGCTACACCTTC; CDR3 protein: CASSETAEGYTF
clone size: once; V gene: TRBV7-3; J gene: TRBJ2-1; D gene: NA; CDR3 DNA: TGTGCCAGCAGCTTTTTGAGTTACAATGAGCAGTTCTTC; CDR3 protein: CASSFLSYNEQFF
clone size: NA; V gene: TRBV6-5; J gene: TRBJ2-7; D gene: NA; CDR3 DNA: TGTGCCATCTTAGGAGGGCCCTACGAGCAGTACTTC; CDR3 protein: CAILGGPYEQYF
clone size: NA; V gene: TRBV3-1/TRBV3-2; J gene: TRBJ2-3; D gene: TRBD1; CDR3 DNA: TGTGCCAGCTCGAATGGACAGGGTAGCACAGATACGCAGTATTTT; CDR3 protein: CASSNGQGSTDTQYF
clone size: NA; V gene: TRBV29-1; J gene: TRBJ1-2; D gene: NA; CDR3 DNA: TGCAGCGTTGAAGAAGAAGGGGTGGGAGGTGGCTACACCTTC; CDR3 protein: CSVEEEGVGGGYTF
clone size: NA; V gene: TRBV5-1; J gene: TRBJ2-7; D gene: TRBD1; CDR3 DNA: TGCGCCAGCAGCGCGGACAGGGACGAGCAGTACTTC; CDR3 protein: CASSADRDEQYF
clone size: NA; V gene: TRBV2; J gene: TRBJ1-4; D gene: NA; CDR3 DNA: TGTGCCAGCACCCCGAGGCAGGGTGAAAAACTGTTTTTT; CDR3 protein: CASTPRQGEKLFF
clone size: NA; V gene: TRBV3-1/TRBV3-2; J gene: TRBJ2-1; D gene: TRBD2; CDR3 DNA: TGTGCCAGCAGCCAAGGACTGACTAGCGGGAGCAGAAATGAGCAGTTCTTC; CDR3 protein: CASSQGLTSGSRNEQFF
clone size: NA; V gene: TRBV3-1/TRBV3-2; J gene: TRBJ2-5; D gene: TRBD2; CDR3 DNA: TGTGCCAGCAGCCCCCTAGCGGGGGACCAAGAGACCCAGTACTTC; CDR3 protein: CASSPLAGDQETQYF
clone size: NA; V gene: TRBV2; J gene: TRBJ2-3; D gene: NA; CDR3 DNA: TGTGCCAGCAGGACCGGGTTGCGGAGCACAGATACGCAGTATTTT; CDR3 protein: CASRTGLRSTDTQYF
clone size: NA; V gene: TRBV7-9; J gene: TRBJ2-1; D gene: TRBD1; CDR3 DNA: TGTGCCAGCAGCCCAGACAGGGCATACAATGAGCAGTTCTTC; CDR3 protein: CASSPDRAYNEQFF
clone size: NA; V gene: TRBV27; J gene: TRBJ1-6; D gene: NA; CDR3 DNA: TGTGCCAGCAGTTTATCCTCGCCGAGGGAATCACCCCTCCACTTT; CDR3 protein: CASSLSSPRESPLHF
clone size: NA; V gene: TRBV24-1; J gene: TRBJ2-1; D gene: NA; CDR3 DNA: TGTGCCACCAGTGATTCGGGGACTGTCTCCTACAATGAGCAGTTCTTC; CDR3 protein: CATSDSGTVSYNEQFF
clone size: few; V gene: TRBV12-3/TRBV12-4; J gene: TRBJ1-1; D gene: NA; CDR3 DNA: TGTGCCAGCAGCCGAGGAGGGGCGACTGAAGCTTTCTTT; CDR3 protein: CASSRGGATEAFF
clone size: NA; V gene: TRBV5-4; J gene: TRBJ1-2; D gene: TRBD1; CDR3 DNA: TGTGCCAGCAGCCCGGCAGCAGGGGGCCCCCCTAACTATGGCTACACCTTC; CDR3 protein: CASSPAAGGPPNYGYTF
clone size: NA; V gene: TRBV9; J gene: TRBJ2-7; D gene: NA; CDR3 DNA: TGTGCCAGCAGCGCCGGACTGGCACGGGTGGGGGAGCAGTACTTC; CDR3 protein: CASSAGLARVGEQYF